This TCR beta chain comes out of a study of blood T cell repertoires in COVID-19. Background on the study: The samples span acute and convalescent COVID-19 from the United States, Italy and Spain.

Per the study methods: Estimation of nucleated cell counts relied on the amplification of reference gene primers. The protocol was immunoSEQ multiplex PCR, while the TCRdb copy is restricted to in-frame clones and leaves out a portion. D and trimming were read from the DNA, whereas the V and J calls and clone size are those reported in that table. Of fewer than 350,000 clones in the sample, around 89% were seen once. The CDR3 is 14 residues long. J was trimmed by 6 bases and V by 7 bases; bases with no gene match: 12. Germline lookup yields CDR1 GTSNPN and CDR2 SVGIG (reference sequence). This TCR derives from a woman in her sixties in a cohort exposed to, infected with or recovered from COVID-19 (not recorded which). Sequenced sample: PBMCs or T cells enriched from blood (not recorded which). The rearrangement uses TRBV30 and TRBJ2-1; TRBD1 aligns across 7 bases. CDR3 loop: CAYTYRGTGNEQFF. In DNA, the CDR3 is TGTGCCTATACATACAGGGGTACGGGCAATGAGCAGTTCTTC. Based on the CDR3 plus reference TRBV30 and TRBJ2-1, the full variable domain is SQTIHQWPATLVQPVGSPLSLECTVEGTSNPNLYWYRQAAGRGLQLLFYSVGIGQISSEVPQNLSASRPQDRQFILSSKKLLLSDSGFYLCAYTYRGTGNEQFFGPGTRLTVL.